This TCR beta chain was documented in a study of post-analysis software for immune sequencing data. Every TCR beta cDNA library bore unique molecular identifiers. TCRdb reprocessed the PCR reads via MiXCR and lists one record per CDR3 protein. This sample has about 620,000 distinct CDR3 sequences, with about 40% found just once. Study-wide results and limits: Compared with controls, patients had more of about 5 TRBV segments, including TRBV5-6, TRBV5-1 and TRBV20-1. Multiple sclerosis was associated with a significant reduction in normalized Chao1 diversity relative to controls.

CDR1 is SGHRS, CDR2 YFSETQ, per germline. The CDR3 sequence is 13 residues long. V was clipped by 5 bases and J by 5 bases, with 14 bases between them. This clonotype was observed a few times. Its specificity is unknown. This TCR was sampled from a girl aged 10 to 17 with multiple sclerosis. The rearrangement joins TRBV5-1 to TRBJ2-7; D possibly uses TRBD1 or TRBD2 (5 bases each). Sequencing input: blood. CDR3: CASSSVGTNEQYF. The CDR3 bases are TGCGCCAGCAGTTCTGTTGGGACCAACGAGCAGTACTTC.